This T cell receptor beta chain comes out of a study of cytotoxic CD8 clonotypes in ibrutinib-treated CLL. Points from the study as a whole: Stable or contracted on treatment, public clonotypes were also uncommon.

The method was immunoSEQ multiplex PCR; TCRdb's version includes in-frame clones alone and lacks a portion of them. The sample contains approximately 30,000 clones, almost 70% of which appear only once. Comments on this clone: What it recognizes is unknown.

Sequenced here: PBMCs, sampled after 24 months of ibrutinib treatment. This TCR derives from a human donor with chronic lymphocytic leukemia.

CDR3 loop: CASSQGNRGGEKLFF. The CDR3 nucleotides read TGCGCCAGCAGCCAAGGAAACAGGGGTGGGGAAAAACTGTTTTTT. The chain uses TRBV4-3 and TRBJ1-4; 7 bases agree with TRBD1. CDR1 LGHNA and CDR2 YSLEER come from the germline V gene. This CDR3 comprises 15 residues. V trimming: 1 base; J trimming: 8 bases; junction bases outside the gene matches: 7.